This T cell receptor (beta chain) was identified in a study of T cells in Graves' hyperthyroidism and ophthalmopathy. V was pared by 6 bases and J by 2 bases, with 9 bases of the junction left unmatched. Germline CDR1 reads DFQATT; CDR2 reads SNEGSKA (reference sequence). CDR3 length: 15 residues. TCR beta CDR3 region amplification was performed from RNA transcripts. In the first-round RT-PCR of the TCR CDR3, the HTBI primer set was used. TCRdb passed the multiplex PCR reads through MiXCR, listing each CDR3 protein once. The top ten hold around 8% of the sample, which has about 580,000 distinct CDR3 sequences, more than 45% seen once.

This receptor was identified in a woman aged 18 to 35 with Graves' hyperthyroidism. Sequenced sample: peripheral blood or thyroid tissue (not recorded which). The chain couples TRBV20-1 to TRBJ1-2; 10 nucleotides line up with TRBD1. The CDR3 reads CSAPRQGAGNYGYTF. CDR3 nucleotides: TGCAGTGCGCCGAGACAGGGGGCCGGGAACTATGGCTACACCTTC.